Given below is one T cell receptor beta chain in context. This sample is part of a study of blood T cell repertoires in COVID-19. TCRdb's copy holds only in-frame clones and misses some; the assay was immunoSEQ multiplex PCR. The sample consists of approximately 60,000 clones, around four fifths of them appearing once. Germline assignment: CDR1 MDHEN and CDR2 SYDVKM. The CDR3 totals 14 residues. V lost 7 bases and J lost 2, with 12 bases in between. Sequencing input: peripheral blood. The TCR sequence derives from a human donor in a cohort sampled during active COVID-19. V gene TRBV28 combines with J gene TRBJ1-5; no reliable D call. In nucleotides, the CDR3 is TGTGCCAGCACCCATCTGGAGGGCAATCAGCCCCAGCATTTT. Its protein is CASTHLEGNQPQHF. The whole variable domain, remainder taken from reference TRBV28 and TRBJ1-5, is DVKVTQSSRYLVKRTGEKVFLECVQDMDHENMFWYRQDPGLGLRLIYFSYDVKMKEKGDIPEGYSVSREKKERFSLILESASTNQTSMYLCASTHLEGNQPQHFGDGTRLSIL.